This is a list of T cell receptor beta chains from one sample in a study of shared T cell receptors in the human thymus. Clones were sequenced by immunoSEQ multiplex PCR, and TCRdb holds only the in-frame ones, with some missing. The repertoire holds more than 550,000 clones, with 70% to 90% as singletons. The same sample was also studied in work on human thymus T cells.

Sequenced material: thymocytes. These receptors came from a girl less than two years old with a congenital heart defect. CDR3s include the opening cysteine and the closing phenylalanine or tryptophan. Each record gives: J gene, V gene, D gene, clone size, CDR3 DNA, CDR3 protein. The D gene is left open where the match is weak. Rows give clone size only sometimes, using once, few, many, or a class for an expanded clone.

TRBJ1-2,TRBV11-2,.,.,TGTGCCAGCAGCTTAGACGTCAACTATGGCTACACCTTC,CASSLDVNYGYTF
TRBJ1-2,TRBV28,.,.,TGTGCCAGCAGACCAAACGGGACACTCAGGATCTATGGCTACACCTTC,CASRPNGTLRIYGYTF
TRBJ2-7,TRBV9,TRBD1,.,TGTGCCAGCAGCGTAGAGGGGGCGGTGGGGGTCGACGAGCAGTACTTC,CASSVEGAVGVDEQYF
TRBJ1-5,TRBV15,TRBD1,.,TGTGCCACCGGTGCTCAGGGGGGACTTCAGCCCCAGCATTTT,CATGAQGGLQPQHF
TRBJ1-6,TRBV19,TRBD1,.,TGTGCCAGTAGTAAAAAGGTTCGGCAGGGGGATTCACCCCTCCACTTT,CASSKKVRQGDSPLHF
TRBJ1-2,TRBV4-3,.,.,TGCGCCAGCAGCCAAGAGGGCGTTAACTATGGCTACACCTTC,CASSQEGVNYGYTF
TRBJ2-1,TRBV14,TRBD1,.,TGTGCCAGCAGCCAAGGGAAGGACAGGGTTACCTACAATGAGCAGTTCTTC,CASSQGKDRVTYNEQFF
TRBJ2-6,TRBV27,TRBD1,.,TGTGCCAGCAGTTTACAGGGGGCCGTCTCTGGGGCCAACGTCCTGACTTTC,CASSLQGAVSGANVLTF
TRBJ2-7,TRBV4-1,.,.,TGCGCCAGCAGCCAAGATCTTCGGACATCGAGAAACTACGAGCAGTACTTC,CASSQDLRTSRNYEQYF
TRBJ2-3,TRBV9,.,.,TGTGCCAGCAGCGGCCAGTCGACTAGTGAGGGCCGAGACGGAGATACGCAGTATTTT,CASSGQSTSEGRDGDTQYF
TRBJ1-1,TRBV9,.,.,TGTGCCAGCAGCGTTCGGAGGAACACTGAAGCTTTCTTT,CASSVRRNTEAFF
TRBJ2-3,TRBV6-4,TRBD1,.,TGTGCCAGCAGTCCCCGTGGGACAGGGTTGGGAGGAGATACGCAGTATTTT,CASSPRGTGLGGDTQYF
TRBJ2-5,TRBV9,.,.,TGTGCCAGCAGCGTAGGTGACTCGAAAGAGACCCAGTACTTC,CASSVGDSKETQYF
TRBJ1-5,TRBV12-5,.,.,TGTGCTAGTGGTTTGGTACCCCCGAGGCCCCAGCATTTT,CASGLVPPRPQHF
TRBJ2-5,TRBV9,.,.,TGTGCCAGCAGCGTCGGAGTGGAAGAGACCCAGTACTTC,CASSVGVEETQYF
TRBJ1-2,TRBV18,TRBD1,.,TGTGCCAGCTCACCCTCCGGACAGGTCGGAGTCCCCCCGGACTATGGCTACACCTTC,CASSPSGQVGVPPDYGYTF
TRBJ2-7,TRBV18,TRBD2,.,TGTGCCAGCTCACGCCTACTAGCGGGGGAATACGAGCAGTACTTC,CASSRLLAGEYEQYF
TRBJ1-6,TRBV5-4,.,.,TGTGCCAGCAGCTTTCACGGACAGCATAATTCACCCCTCCACTTT,CASSFHGQHNSPLHF
TRBJ1-5,TRBV4-2,.,few,TGTGCCAGCAGCCAAAAAAGGGCGAACGGACTCCTCAGCAATCAGCCCCAGCATTTT,CASSQKRANGLLSNQPQHF
TRBJ1-2,TRBV25-1,.,.,TGTGCCAGCAGTGAATATAGGGCAGGGCCTCCAAGGTATGGCTACACCTTC,CASSEYRAGPPRYGYTF
TRBJ2-5,TRBV29-1,.,.,TGCAGCGTTGATTTGTGCCGGCCGGGAGTGAGACAGTCACCCTGGGAGGAGACCCAGTACTTC,CSVDLCRPGVRQSPWEETQYF
TRBJ1-6,TRBV7-2,TRBD1,.,TGTGCCAGCAGCTTAGTTCCGGGACAGGGAGGGGATTCACCCCTCCACTTT,CASSLVPGQGGDSPLHF
TRBJ2-1,TRBV7-2,.,.,TGTGCCAGCAGCACCCCCCGCAGCGGCGGATGCTACAATGAGCAGTTCTTC,CASSTPRSGGCYNEQFF
TRBJ1-2,TRBV9,TRBD1,.,TGTGCCAGCAGCGTCCCTCGGACAGGGGGCTTTGAAGGCTACACCTTC,CASSVPRTGGFEGYTF
TRBJ2-4,TRBV30,TRBD1,once,TGTGCCTGGAGCCCTTCTGACAGGGGGATTCAGTACTTC,CAWSPSDRGIQYF
TRBJ2-5,TRBV5-6,.,.,TGTGCCAGCAGCTTGGTCCGGGGGGCTCGGGAGGAGACCCAGTACTTC,CASSLVRGAREETQYF
TRBJ1-1,TRBV4-3,TRBD1,once,TGCGCCAGCAGCCAACAGACAGGGCGTCCCGTAACTGAAGCTTTCTTT,CASSQQTGRPVTEAFF
TRBJ1-2,TRBV2,TRBD1,.,TGTGCCAGTCGAAGGACAGGGGGCAATGGCTACACCTTC,CASRRTGGNGYTF
TRBJ2-3,TRBV5-6,TRBD2,.,TGTGCCAGCAGCTTGGAGGCCGGGCGGGGGAGCACAGATACGCAGTATTTT,CASSLEAGRGSTDTQYF
TRBJ2-1,TRBV11-2,TRBD2,few,TGTGCCAGCAGCCCCTATAGCGGGGGCTTGTACAATGAGCAGTTCTTC,CASSPYSGGLYNEQFF
TRBJ1-2,TRBV27,.,.,TGTGCCAGCAGTTTAACACAGGAGACCTATGGCTACACCTTC,CASSLTQETYGYTF
TRBJ2-1,TRBV9,.,.,TGTGCCAGCACCCAGGGTGACACCCCATCCTCCTACAATGAGCAGTTCTTC,CASTQGDTPSSYNEQFF
TRBJ2-7,TRBV7-2,TRBD2,.,TGTGCCAGCAGCTTAGTTGGGGCTAGCGGGGCCGCCTACGAGCAGTACTTC,CASSLVGASGAAYEQYF
TRBJ1-5,TRBV20-1,.,.,TGCAGTGCTAGAGGAGATCAGCCCCAGCATTTT,CSARGDQPQHF
TRBJ2-5,TRBV7-9,.,.,TGTGCCAGCAGCTTACAGCGGAGGTACCAAGAGACCCAGTACTTC,CASSLQRRYQETQYF
TRBJ2-7,TRBV5-6,TRBD2,.,TGTGCCAGCAACAATGGGGGGGGGAAGCCACTCTACGAGCAGTACTTC,CASNNGGGKPLYEQYF
TRBJ1-6,TRBV10-3,TRBD1,.,TGTGCCATCAGTGGACAGGGGGCGTCCTATAATTCACCCCTCCACTTT,CAISGQGASYNSPLHF
TRBJ1-6,TRBV5-1,.,.,TGCGCCAGCAGCTTAGTCGGAGGCTCCTATAATTCACCCCTCCACTTT,CASSLVGGSYNSPLHF
TRBJ1-6,TRBV6-1,.,.,TGTGCCAGCAGTGAAACCGGACAGATTAATTCACCCCTCCACTTT,CASSETGQINSPLHF
TRBJ2-7,TRBV5-6,TRBD1,.,TGTGCCAGCAGCTCCGGGACAGGGGGCTCCTACGAGCAGTACTTC,CASSSGTGGSYEQYF
TRBJ1-4,TRBV10-2,TRBD1,.,TGCGCCAGCAGGCCGACAGGGGAAGTGTCGGAAAAACTGTTTTTT,CASRPTGEVSEKLFF
TRBJ1-1,TRBV14,.,.,TGTGCCAGCAGCCAAGCCGTAGAGCTTAAAACGGTATTTGACACTGAAGCTTTCTTT,CASSQAVELKTVFDTEAFF
TRBJ2-7,TRBV4-1,TRBD1,.,TGCGCCAGCAGCCGGGGACAGGGGCCGAGCTCCTACGAGCAGTACTTC,CASSRGQGPSSYEQYF
TRBJ1-2,TRBV7-9,.,.,TGTGCCAGCAGAAGGGCAGGGGCTGTGCTAAATAACTATGGCTACACCTTC,CASRRAGAVLNNYGYTF
TRBJ2-3,TRBV12-5,TRBD1,few,TGTGCTAGTGGTTTGTCAACCGGGACAGCAGCAGATACGCAGTATTTT,CASGLSTGTAADTQYF
TRBJ2-7,TRBV25-1,.,.,TGTGCCAGCAAGAAGACATCCCACGAGCAGTACTTC,CASKKTSHEQYF
TRBJ1-2,TRBV23-1,.,.,TGCGCCAGCAGTCAATACCTTTACTGGAGCGACTATGGCTACACCTTC,CASSQYLYWSDYGYTF
TRBJ1-1,TRBV15,TRBD1,.,TGTGCCACCAGCGTCCGATTAGACAGGGGGGAACCTTTCATGAACACTGAAGCTTTCTTT,CATSVRLDRGEPFMNTEAFF
TRBJ2-5,TRBV12-5,TRBD2,.,TGTGCTAGTGGTTTGTCTCCCTCGCGGGGGAAAGAGACCCAGTACTTC,CASGLSPSRGKETQYF
TRBJ1-5,TRBV18,TRBD1,.,TGTGCCAGCTCACCAGGGGACAGAAAGAATCAGCCCCAGCATTTT,CASSPGDRKNQPQHF